This is a list of T cell receptor beta chains from one sample in a study of OX40 agonist ivuxolimab in advanced cancers. Libraries were prepared by immunoSEQ multiplex PCR; TCRdb keeps only in-frame clonotypes and omits some of them. The sample lists around 99,000 clones; nearly 90% were seen once. The sequencing here drew on CD4+ or CD8+ T cells sorted from blood, taken in a trial of the OX40 agonist ivuxolimab. The receptors derive from an adult with an advanced solid tumor such as melanoma, head and neck, liver or kidney cancer. Both conserved end residues are part of each CDR3. The D gene is left open where the match is weak. Only some rows state a clone size, as once, few, many or a class for expanded clones.

V gene,clone size,D gene,J gene,CDR3 protein,CDR3 DNA
TRBV10-3,NA,TRBD1,TRBJ2-7,CAISEGQGGEQYF,TGTGCCATCAGTGAGGGACAGGGGGGCGAGCAGTACTTC
TRBV5-1,NA,TRBD1,TRBJ1-4,CASSLRGTGQEKLFF,TGCGCCAGCAGCTTAAGGGGGACAGGGCAGGAAAAACTGTTTTTT
TRBV30,once,TRBD1,TRBJ1-4,CAWNRETGSEKLFF,TGTGCCTGGAATAGAGAGACAGGGAGCGAAAAACTGTTTTTT
TRBV15,NA,TRBD2,TRBJ2-2,CATSKVRLAGVWGTGELFF,TGTGCCACCAGCAAAGTAAGACTAGCGGGAGTATGGGGGACCGGGGAGCTGTTTTTT
TRBV28,NA,NA,TRBJ2-1,CASTLWQGRNEQFF,TGTGCCAGCACTCTGTGGCAGGGGAGGAATGAGCAGTTCTTC
TRBV5-4,NA,TRBD2,TRBJ2-7,CASSLGLAGPPTGEQYF,TGTGCCAGCAGCTTGGGACTAGCGGGACCACCCACCGGGGAGCAGTACTTC
TRBV5-1,NA,NA,TRBJ1-3,CASSAYQGTGNTIYF,TGCGCCAGCAGCGCCTACCAGGGGACTGGAAACACCATATATTTT
TRBV5-4,NA,NA,TRBJ1-1,CASSLTRGTEAFF,TGTGCCAGCAGCTTGACGCGGGGCACTGAAGCTTTCTTT
TRBV19,NA,NA,TRBJ1-1,CASSIRRPDTEAFF,TGTGCCAGTAGTATCCGACGACCCGACACTGAAGCTTTCTTT
TRBV4-1,NA,TRBD1,TRBJ2-4,CASSLFQGAAKNIQYF,TGCGCCAGCAGTCTATTCCAGGGGGCAGCCAAAAACATTCAGTACTTC
TRBV11-1,NA,NA,TRBJ1-4,CASGEGRPNEKLFF,TGTGCCAGCGGAGAGGGACGCCCTAATGAAAAACTGTTTTTT
TRBV6-5,once,TRBD2,TRBJ2-3,CASSSSGGTDTQYF,TGTGCCAGCAGTTCTAGCGGGGGCACAGATACGCAGTATTTT
TRBV29-1,NA,TRBD2,TRBJ2-1,CSVLAGGRNEQFF,TGCAGCGTCCTAGCGGGAGGGCGGAATGAGCAGTTCTTC
TRBV27,NA,NA,TRBJ2-1,CASSLNLGSSYNEQFF,TGTGCCAGCAGTTTAAACCTAGGGAGCTCCTACAATGAGCAGTTCTTC
TRBV6-5,NA,TRBD1,TRBJ2-5,CASSLDRVVETQYF,TGTGCCAGCAGTCTGGACAGGGTGGTGGAGACCCAGTACTTC
TRBV19,NA,NA,TRBJ2-5,CASSIVSGAARLQETQYF,TGTGCCAGTAGTATAGTCTCAGGGGCAGCCAGGCTCCAAGAGACCCAGTACTTC
TRBV7-9,NA,NA,TRBJ2-7,CASSFAGAPGYEQYF,TGTGCCAGCAGCTTTGCGGGGGCCCCAGGGTACGAGCAGTACTTC
TRBV5-1,NA,NA,TRBJ2-3,CASSTTPGRPSTDTQYF,TGCGCCAGCAGCACCACCCCCGGGCGGCCTAGCACAGATACGCAGTATTTT
TRBV5-1,NA,TRBD2,TRBJ2-5,CASSLESSGSRYF,TGCGCCAGCAGCTTGGAGTCTAGCGGGAGTCGGTACTTC
TRBV2,NA,NA,TRBJ1-6,CASWGFGQINSPLHF,TGTGCCAGTTGGGGGTTCGGGCAGATTAATTCACCCCTCCACTTT
TRBV5-1,few,NA,TRBJ1-1,CASSLDGHEAFF,TGCGCCAGCAGCTTGGATGGACACGAAGCTTTCTTT
TRBV7-3,NA,NA,TRBJ2-1,CASSRDGLDNEQFF,TGTGCCAGCAGCCGGGATGGCCTGGACAATGAGCAGTTCTTC
TRBV5-1,NA,NA,TRBJ2-2,CASSLVGHNTGELFF,TGCGCCAGCAGCTTGGTGGGGCACAACACCGGGGAGCTGTTTTTT
TRBV10-3,NA,NA,TRBJ2-2,CAISQPQLGGTSGELFF,TGTGCCATCAGTCAGCCTCAACTAGGAGGGACATCCGGGGAGCTGTTTTTT
TRBV2,NA,TRBD2,TRBJ2-1,CASSPEIAGANEQFF,TGTGCCAGCAGCCCCGAGATAGCGGGAGCCAATGAGCAGTTCTTC
TRBV11-2,NA,TRBD1,TRBJ1-1,CASRTQGGGTEAFF,TGTGCCAGCAGGACCCAGGGGGGCGGCACTGAAGCTTTCTTT
TRBV19,NA,NA,TRBJ2-6,CAGGRTGANVLTF,TGTGCCGGGGGTCGCACTGGGGCCAACGTCCTGACTTTC
TRBV2,NA,NA,TRBJ1-2,CASSMWRRTNYGYTF,TGTGCCAGCAGTATGTGGAGACGGACTAACTATGGCTACACCTTC
TRBV2,NA,NA,TRBJ2-2,CASNGWSTGELFF,TGTGCCAGCAACGGGTGGTCTACCGGGGAGCTGTTTTTT
TRBV7-9,once,NA,TRBJ2-1,CASSLIGEQFF,TGTGCCAGCAGCTTAATCGGTGAGCAGTTCTTC
TRBV7-2,NA,TRBD2,TRBJ2-1,CASSLSSGRGNEQFF,TGTGCCAGCAGCTTAAGTAGCGGGAGGGGTAATGAGCAGTTCTTC